A single sample gave rise to the 26 T cell receptor beta chains below, sequenced in a study of T-cell reconstitution after alpha-beta-depleted transplantation in children. TCRbeta library preparation incorporated unique molecular identifiers. A single record per CDR3 protein comes from TCRdb applying MiXCR to the PCR reads. The sample carries approximately 210,000 distinct CDR3 sequences, about 15% recorded once. This material consisted of PBMCs from the stem cell graft donor, taken from the stem cell graft. These TCRs come from a human donor who donated a stem cell graft to a child with acute lymphoblastic leukemia.

On this clonotype itself: Because it lacks the conserved phenylalanine or tryptophan at the end, this CDR3 is likely a read error. The genes are TRBV12-3 or TRBV12-4 and TRBJ2-1, with 10 bases that match TRBD2. This CDR3 is built from 16 residues. The ends lost 6 bases at V and 4 bases at J; junction bases unmatched: 9. CDR3 nucleotides: TGTGCCAGCAGGGGACTAGCGCGAGCGGAATACAATGAGCAGTTCTTA. This gives the protein CASRGLARAEYNEQFL.

Many counts were recorded for this clonotype. The chain uses TRBV7-6 and TRBJ2-7, with D unresolved. Between the trimmed V and J ends, which lost 3 bases and 6 bases, there was a span of 12 bases. Germline CDR1 SGHVS, CDR2 FNYEAQ. The CDR3 is made up of 13 amino acids. This chain's CDR3 is CASSFPEAPEQYF. The CDR3 region has the DNA TGTGCCAGCAGCTTTCCTGAGGCTCCCGAGCAGTACTTC.

There are many counts of this clonotype. The chain links TRBV9 to TRBJ2-1; TRBD2 matches 7 bases. CDR1 and CDR2 from the germline V gene are SGDLS and YYNGEE. Trimming at V came to 4 bases and at J to 7 bases, leaving 14 bases not matched to a gene. The CDR3 is 16 residues long. The CDR3 is CASSFSPGLPPNEQFF. Written as DNA, the CDR3 is TGTGCCAGCAGCTTTTCACCGGGACTACCCCCAAATGAGCAGTTCTTC.

In its sample, this clonotype was seen many times. The V call is TRBV3-1, the J call TRBJ2-1, with TRBD2 identical over 10 bases. In germline, CDR1 is LGHDT, CDR2 YNNKEL (reference sequence). The CDR3 loop spans 15 amino acids. Losses at the gene ends were 0 bases for V and 7 bases for J; bases not matched to a gene: 3. The CDR3 is CASSQDAAGGNEQFF. The CDR3 nucleotides read TGTGCCAGCAGCCAAGATGCAGCGGGAGGGAATGAGCAGTTCTTC.

This clonotype was recorded many times. The V gene is TRBV12-3 or TRBV12-4, the J gene TRBJ1-4, with a tentative D call TRBD1 (5 bases). The V and J ends lost 6 bases and 2 bases respectively, with 19 bases between them. The CDR3 loop spans 17 amino acids. CDR3 in amino acids: CASSPGRAWGTNEKLFF. The CDR3 DNA follows: TGTGCCAGCAGCCCTGGCAGGGCCTGGGGGACTAATGAAAAACTGTTTTTT.

This clonotype was counted many times. The chain has TRBV4-1 and TRBJ2-1, with 8 nucleotides matching TRBD2. This CDR3 has 18 residues. Germline CDR1 reads MGHRA; CDR2 reads YSYEKL. V gave up 1 base and J gave up 4 bases; unmatched junction bases: 12. The CDR3 bases are TGCGCCAGCAGCCAAGTAGATATGGGGCTAGCGGGTTACAATGAGCAGTTCTTC. Protein product: CASSQVDMGLAGYNEQFF.

This clonotype has ten or more counts. The chain joins TRBV3-1 to TRBJ1-1; 8 nucleotides align to TRBD1. The CDR3 has 16 amino acids. J lost 1 base, V lost 2 bases, and 6 bases had no gene match. Germline V gene data show CDR1 as LGHDT and CDR2 as YNNKEL (reference sequence). The CDR3 nucleotides read TGTGCCAGCAGCCAACACGGACAGGGAGGGAACACTGAAGCTTTCTTT. Translating gives CASSQHGQGGNTEAFF.

The chain joins TRBV12-3 or TRBV12-4 to TRBJ2-7, with D perhaps matching TRBD1 (6 bases). Trimming removed 5 bases at V and 8 bases at J, with 10 bases between. The CDR3 has 11 amino acids. CDR3 protein: CASSTGYQQYF. The DNA of the CDR3 is TGTGCCAGCAGTACAGGGTACCAGCAGTACTTC.

In this sample, this clonotype turned up many times. The chain is built from TRBV29-1 and TRBJ2-1, with D unclear. The CDR3 covers 14 residues. Trimming stripped 6 bases from V and 2 bases from J, with 14 bases between. Germline CDR1 reads SQVTM; CDR2 reads ANQGSEA. The CDR3 DNA reads TGCAGCGTCGCGACATTATACGCCTACAATGAGCAGTTCTTC. It is translated as CSVATLYAYNEQFF.

The table lists this clonotype with a few counts. The rearrangement joins TRBV5-1 to TRBJ2-7; D uncertain. The ends were cut back, 4 bases at V and 0 bases at J, with 14 bases in the middle. Germline-derived CDR1 and CDR2 are SGHRS and YFSETQ. The CDR3 has 15 residues. DNA for the CDR3: TGCGCCAGCAGCGCGCTCCGCTCGAGCTCCTACGAGCAGTACTTC. Translated: CASSALRSSSYEQYF. Based on the CDR3 plus reference TRBV5-1 and TRBJ2-7, the full variable domain is KAGVTQTPRYLIKTRGQQVTLSCSPISGHRSVSWYQQTPGQGLQFLFEYFSETQRNKGNFPGRFSGRQFSNSRSEMNVSTLELGDSALYLCASSALRSSSYEQYFGPGTRLTVT.

As for this clonotype: A much larger clone differs by one base, so this may be a read error. The gene calls are TRBV5-1 and TRBJ2-7, with a tentative D call TRBD1 (6 bases). The CDR3 is 14 amino acids. V gave up 3 bases and J gave up 6 bases, with 16 bases separating them. Germline V gives CDR1 SGHRS, CDR2 YFSETQ. The CDR3 region is CASSWGGTSSEQYF. Written as DNA, the CDR3 is TGCGCCAGCAGCTGGGGTGGGACAAGCTCCGAGCAGTACTTC.

The sample holds many counts of this clonotype. The chain links TRBV20-1 to TRBJ1-1; D perhaps matches TRBD1 (5 bases). Trimming pared 6 bases from V and 8 bases from J, leaving 19 bases between. This CDR3 is built from 13 residues. The germline gives CDR1 DFQATT, CDR2 SNEGSKA (reference sequence). CDR3 nucleotides: TGCAGTGCGAAACATACAGAGAACAGGGAAGCTTTCTTT. Translating gives CSAKHTENREAFF.

Many counts were recorded for this clonotype. The gene calls are TRBV27 and TRBJ2-2, with D unclear. With 3 bases removed from V and 3 bases from J, the gap between germline ends came to 5 bases. Germline CDR1 is MNHEY and CDR2 is SMNVEV (reference sequence). The CDR3 is 13 amino acids. CDR3 residues: CASSFTDTGELFF. The CDR3 DNA reads as TGTGCCAGCAGTTTTACAGACACCGGGGAGCTGTTTTTT.

This clonotype has at least ten counts. This chain links TRBV5-1 with TRBJ1-2; possible D gene TRBD1, 6 bases. V was pared by 4 bases and J by 6 bases, with 19 bases between. This CDR3 contains 15 residues. Germline loops: CDR1 SGHRS, CDR2 YFSETQ. CDR3: CASSRNRDTRDGYTF. In DNA form, the CDR3 reads TGCGCCAGCAGCAGAAACCGGGACACGCGTGATGGCTACACCTTC.

This clonotype was seen many times. J is TRBJ1-2 and V is TRBV25-1; D call uncertain. Germline lookup yields CDR1 MGHDK and CDR2 SYGVNS. CDR3 length equals 12 residues. Trimming took off 3 bases at V and 8 bases at J, with 10 bases between the two ends. In nucleotides, the CDR3 is TGTGCCAGCAGTGAGGGAGGGAGCGGCTACACCTTC. Translating gives CASSEGGSGYTF.

This clonotype was found many times. The V gene is TRBV5-1, the J gene TRBJ2-7; 7 bases are a match to TRBD1. Germline V gives CDR1 SGHRS, CDR2 YFSETQ. This CDR3 comprises 16 residues. Trimming cost V 4 bases and J 6 bases; bases outside gene matches: 16. This CDR3 reads CASSPGTATPMSEQYF. The DNA of the CDR3 is TGCGCCAGCAGCCCGGGGACAGCCACCCCCATGTCCGAGCAGTACTTC.

Points on this clonotype: A much larger clone differs by one base, so this may be a read error. The genes are TRBV3-1 and TRBJ2-1; 16 positions agree with TRBD2. The CDR3 length is 18 residues. V lost 8 bases to trimming and J lost 6 bases; unmatched junction nucleotides: 13. Per the germline V gene, CDR1 is LGHDT and CDR2 is YNNKEL (reference sequence). The CDR3 protein is CASCPGTSGRAVPNEQFF. CDR3 nucleotides: TGTGCCAGCTGCCCGGGGACTAGCGGGAGGGCCGTCCCCAATGAGCAGTTCTTC.

Ten or more counts support this clonotype. The chain joins TRBV29-1 to TRBJ2-7; 9 nucleotides align to TRBD2. Germline loops: CDR1 SQVTM, CDR2 ANQGSEA. The CDR3 has 12 amino acids. Germline trimming cut 7 bases from V and 3 bases from J; bases unmatched to any gene: 4. DNA of the CDR3: TGCAGCGGCGGGGGGGCTAGCTACGAGCAGTACTTC. Translated, it gives CSGGGASYEQYF.

Comment on this clonotype: A single base separates this from a much larger clone, so it may be a read error. The chain recombines TRBV12-3 or TRBV12-4 with TRBJ2-5, with 8 bases lining up with TRBD2. V was pared by 4 bases and J by 5 bases, with 6 bases of the junction left unmatched. This CDR3 contains 14 residues. CDR3 in amino acids: CASSSSGRWETQYF. CDR3 DNA sequence: TGTGCCAGCAGTTCCAGCGGGAGATGGGAGACCCAGTACTTC.

This clonotype was observed many times. The chain is built from TRBV29-1 and TRBJ2-2; D is unresolved. In germline, CDR1 is SQVTM, CDR2 ANQGSEA. The length of the CDR3 is 11 residues. V was cut by 7 bases and J by 6 bases, with 9 bases left in between. The CDR3 nucleotides are TGCAGCGCCTTGACGCCCGGGGAGCTGTTTTTT. Its translation is CSALTPGELFF.

This clonotype has ten or more counts. The rearrangement links TRBV29-1 to TRBJ2-1, with D uncertain. The ends were cut back, 4 bases at V and 9 bases at J, with 13 bases in the middle. Germline V gene sequence: CDR1 SQVTM, CDR2 ANQGSEA. The CDR3 length is 12 residues. CDR3: CSVGVSFGEQFF. As DNA, the CDR3 is TGCAGCGTTGGGGTTAGCTTTGGTGAGCAGTTCTTC.

Ten or more counts support this clonotype. The chain employs TRBV5-1 and TRBJ2-7; 9 nucleotides align to TRBD2. V lost 4 bases to trimming and J lost 6 bases; unmatched junction nucleotides: 11. From germline, CDR1 is SGHRS and CDR2 YFSETQ. The CDR3 contains 15 residues. The CDR3 spells CASSDDSGSTTEQYF. In nucleotides, the CDR3 is TGCGCCAGCAGCGACGATAGCGGGAGCACTACCGAGCAGTACTTC.

This clonotype is deemed medium-sized. The chain joins TRBV5-1 to TRBJ2-7; D might be TRBD1 (5 bases). Trimming cost V 4 bases and J 0 bases, with 11 bases left between them. The CDR3 has 14 residues. From germline, CDR1 is SGHRS and CDR2 YFSETQ. The CDR3 DNA reads TGCGCCAGCAGCCCCCAGGGTAGCTCCTACGAGCAGTACTTC. Translation gives CASSPQGSSYEQYF.

The sample holds many counts of this clonotype. The J gene is TRBJ2-2, the V gene TRBV6-1; TRBD2 might be the D (6 bases). The germline V gene encodes CDR1 MNHNS and CDR2 SASEGT. V gave up 7 bases and J gave up 3 bases, with 15 bases separating them. The CDR3 has 15 amino acids. The CDR3 bases are TGTGCCAGCACCCCCGTCGGGGGTTACACCGGGGAGCTGTTTTTT. Translated, it gives CASTPVGGYTGELFF.

A few counts support this clonotype. This chain connects TRBV3-1 to TRBJ2-3; 11 bases agree with TRBD2. V dropped 3 bases and J dropped 2; count of bases not matched to a gene: 13. CDR3 size: 19 residues. Germline V lookup: CDR1 LGHDT, CDR2 YNNKEL (reference sequence). The CDR3 DNA is TGTGCCAGCAGCCAGCACGCAGTTGGACTAGCGGGCGTCACAGATACGCAGTATTTT. Its translation: CASSQHAVGLAGVTDTQYF.

The chain combines TRBV6-1 with TRBJ2-3; 7 bases match TRBD1. CDR1 is MNHNS, CDR2 SASEGT, per germline. CDR3 length: 12 residues. Trimming took 6 bases from V and 4 from J; bases not matched to a gene: 1. CDR3 loop: CASSQGADTQYF. DNA for the CDR3: TGTGCCAGCAGCCAGGGGGCAGATACGCAGTATTTT.